The 13 T cell receptor beta chains in this list originate from one sample, sequenced in a study of T-cell reconstitution after alpha-beta-depleted transplantation in children. For TCRbeta, the library was prepared with unique molecular identifiers. One entry per CDR3 protein results from TCRdb running MiXCR on the PCR reads. The sample has hundreds of thousands of distinct CDR3 sequences, roughly 18% seen once. The input for sequencing was PBMCs from the stem cell graft donor, taken from the stem cell graft. The receptors stem from a human donor who donated a stem cell graft to a child with acute lymphoblastic leukemia.

This clonotype was recorded a few times. V is TRBV20-1 and J is TRBJ2-2; TRBD2 aligns across 12 bases. V trimming: 0 bases; J trimming: 0 bases; junction bases outside the gene matches: 5. CDR3 length equals 18 residues. In germline, CDR1 is DFQATT, CDR2 SNEGSKA (reference sequence). The CDR3, as DNA: TGCAGTGCTAGAGATCTGGGGACTAGCGGGCCGAACACCGGGGAGCTGTTTTTT. Amino acid sequence: CSARDLGTSGPNTGELFF.

CDR3 region: CASSLDLAGLSSHEQYF. The CDR3 bases are TGCGCCAGCAGCTTGGATCTAGCGGGACTCAGTTCCCACGAGCAGTACTTC. The chain carries TRBV5-1 and TRBJ2-7, with 9 bases fitting TRBD2. CDR3 length equals 17 residues. Germline V CDR1 and CDR2: SGHRS, YFSETQ. J lost 5 bases, V lost 0 bases, and 12 bases had no gene match.

V usage is TRBV20-1 and J usage is TRBJ2-6; D is perhaps TRBD1 (6 bases). Germline CDR1 DFQATT, CDR2 SNEGSKA (reference sequence). The CDR3 runs 16 residues. Trimming stripped 4 bases from V and 2 bases from J, with 15 bases between. The CDR3 nucleotides read TGCAGTGCTATAAACAGGGCGAGGGCTGGGGCCAACGTCCTGACTTTC. The encoded protein is CSAINRARAGANVLTF.

A few counts support this clonotype. V is TRBV6-5 and J is TRBJ1-2; the match to TRBD1 covers 10 bases. Trimming removed 4 bases from V and 8 bases from J; junction bases left unmatched: 7. This CDR3 region has 14 residues. Germline CDR1 and CDR2: MNHEY and SVGAGI. The CDR3 nucleotides are TGTGCCAGCAGTTTACGGACAGGGGGAGAAGGCTACACCTTC. Translation: CASSLRTGGEGYTF.

This clonotype was found a few times. This chain links TRBV6-1 with TRBJ2-1, with 12 bases lining up with TRBD2. Trimming at V came to 8 bases and at J to 6 bases, leaving 11 bases not matched to a gene. The CDR3 runs 16 residues. CDR1 is MNHNS and CDR2 is SASEGT in the germline V gene. For the CDR3, the DNA is TGTGCCAGCGGCGAAAACGGACTAGCGGGGCCCAATGAGCAGTTCTTC. This sequence encodes CASGENGLAGPNEQFF.

The chain carries TRBV5-1 and TRBJ2-3; 14 bases are shared with TRBD2. With V trimmed by 7 bases and J by 7 bases, 8 bases remained unmatched. The germline gives CDR1 SGHRS, CDR2 YFSETQ. The CDR3 consists of 15 residues. CDR3 sequence (DNA): TGCGCCAGCTCCCTGGGACTAGCGGGGGAAAATACGCAGTATTTT. Encoded protein: CASSLGLAGENTQYF.

This clonotype was detected only a few times. The chain carries TRBV27 and TRBJ2-7; no clear D. CDR1 is MNHEY and CDR2 is SMNVEV in the germline V gene (reference sequence). This CDR3 spans 13 amino acids. Trimming stripped 2 bases from V and 2 bases from J, with 7 bases between. The CDR3: CASSLRIAYEQYF. As DNA, the CDR3 is TGTGCCAGCAGTTTAAGGATAGCCTACGAGCAGTACTTC.

This clonotype showed up many times. The J gene is TRBJ2-1, the V gene TRBV5-6; D not resolved. Trimming took off 0 bases at V and 7 bases at J, with 8 bases between the two ends. Germline CDR1 and CDR2: SGHDT and YYEEEE. The CDR3 totals 13 residues. CDR3 amino acids: CASSLAFSNEQFF. The CDR3 DNA follows: TGTGCCAGCAGCTTGGCCTTCAGTAATGAGCAGTTCTTC.

The rearrangement links TRBV29-1 to TRBJ2-1; possibly TRBD2 for D (6 bases). The V and J ends lost 4 bases and 3 bases respectively, with 7 bases between them. From germline, CDR1 is SQVTM and CDR2 ANQGSEA. CDR3 length: 12 residues. CDR3 sequence: CSVVGGYNEQFF. As DNA, the CDR3 is TGCAGCGTTGTCGGGGGCTACAATGAGCAGTTCTTC.

This CDR3 is CASSPPARDPRRAFF. CDR3 DNA sequence: TGCGCCAGCAGCCCGCCGGCCCGGGACCCTCGTCGCGCTTTCTTT. J is TRBJ1-1 and V is TRBV5-1; maybe TRBD1 (5 bases). Germline V gene data show CDR1 as SGHRS and CDR2 as YFSETQ. V was cut by 4 bases and J by 11 bases, with 24 bases left in between. CDR3 length: 15 amino acids. Filled out from reference TRBV5-1 and TRBJ1-1, the complete variable domain reads KAGVTQTPRYLIKTRGQQVTLSCSPISGHRSVSWYQQTPGQGLQFLFEYFSETQRNKGNFPGRFSGRQFSNSRSEMNVSTLELGDSALYLCASSPPARDPRRAFFGQGTRLTVV.

The chain couples TRBV27 to TRBJ2-2, with no clear D. This CDR3 comprises 15 residues. The V end lost 1 base, the J end lost 7 bases, and 13 bases lay between the germline ends. Per germline, CDR1 MNHEY and CDR2 SMNVEV (reference sequence). CDR3 loop: CASSLFGRSVGELFF. In DNA, the CDR3 is TGTGCCAGCAGTTTATTCGGCAGATCCGTCGGGGAGCTGTTTTTT.

CDR3 amino acids: CASSPENTYEQYF. In DNA, the CDR3 is TGCGCCAGCAGCCCCGAGAATACCTACGAGCAGTACTTC. The chain employs TRBV4-1 and TRBJ2-7; D is unclear. V lost 4 bases and J 2 bases, leaving 9 bases between the germline ends. The CDR3 runs to 13 residues. Germline V gives CDR1 MGHRA, CDR2 YSYEKL.

The V and J genes are TRBV5-1 and TRBJ2-5; TRBD1 or TRBD2 may be the D gene (5 bases each). Germline CDR1 SGHRS, CDR2 YFSETQ. This CDR3 region has 16 residues. V was pared by 4 bases and J by 2 bases, with 18 bases between. The CDR3 bases are TGCGCCAGCAGCGGTACGGGGTGGGGCCTACAAGAGACCCAGTACTTC. This encodes CASSGTGWGLQETQYF.